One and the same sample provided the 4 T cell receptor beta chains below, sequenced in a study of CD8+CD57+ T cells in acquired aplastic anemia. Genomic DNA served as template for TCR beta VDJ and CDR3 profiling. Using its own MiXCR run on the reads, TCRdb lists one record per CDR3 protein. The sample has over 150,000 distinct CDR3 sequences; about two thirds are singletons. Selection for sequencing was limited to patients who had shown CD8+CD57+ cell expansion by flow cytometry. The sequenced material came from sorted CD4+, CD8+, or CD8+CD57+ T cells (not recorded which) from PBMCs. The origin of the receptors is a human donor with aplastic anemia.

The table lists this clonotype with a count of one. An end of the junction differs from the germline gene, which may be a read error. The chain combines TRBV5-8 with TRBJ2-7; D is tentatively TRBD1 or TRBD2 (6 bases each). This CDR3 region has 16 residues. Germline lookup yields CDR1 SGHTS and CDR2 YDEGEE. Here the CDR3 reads CASSLAPSRGRYEQYF. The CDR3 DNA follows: TGTGCCAGTAGCTTGGCCCCCTCCCGGGGGCGGTACGAGCAGTACTTC.

CDR3 DNA sequence: TGTGCCAGCTCCTCGAGTCCGAACACCGGGGAGCTGTTTTTT. This codes for CASSSSPNTGELFF. V is TRBV6-4 and J is TRBJ2-2; D is undetermined. This CDR3 has 14 amino acids. V lost 8 bases to trimming and J lost 0 bases, with 10 bases between them. In germline, CDR1 is MRHNA, CDR2 SNTAGT.

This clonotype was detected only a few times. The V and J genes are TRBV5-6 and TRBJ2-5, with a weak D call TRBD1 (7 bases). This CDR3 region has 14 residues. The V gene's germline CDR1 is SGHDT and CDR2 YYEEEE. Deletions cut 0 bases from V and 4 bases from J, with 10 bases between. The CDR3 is CASSLGQGGETQYF. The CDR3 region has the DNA TGTGCCAGCAGCTTGGGGCAGGGGGGAGAGACCCAGTACTTC.

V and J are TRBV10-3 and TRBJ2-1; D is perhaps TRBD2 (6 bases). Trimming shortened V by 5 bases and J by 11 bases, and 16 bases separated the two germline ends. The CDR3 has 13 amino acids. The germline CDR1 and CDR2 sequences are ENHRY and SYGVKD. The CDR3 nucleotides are TGTGCCATCAGTCGCCCTGGCGGAGGGAAGCAGTTCTTC. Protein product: CAISRPGGGKQFF.